Shown below are 26 T cell receptor beta chains from a single sample sequenced in a study of T-cell reconstitution after alpha-beta-depleted transplantation in children. A library of TCRbeta sequences, prepared with unique molecular identifiers, was generated. TCRdb re-derived calls from the PCR reads in MiXCR, one entry per CDR3 protein. The table shows about 500,000 distinct CDR3 sequences, with over 25% occurring only once. Sequences were derived from PBMCs from the stem cell graft donor, sampled from the stem cell graft. These receptors all stem from a human donor who donated a stem cell graft to a child with aplastic anemia.

This chain connects TRBV7-3 to TRBJ2-7, with a weak D call TRBD1 (6 bases). Germline CDR1 reads SGHTA; CDR2 reads FQGTGA. V dropped 5 bases and J dropped 0 bases, with 14 bases sitting between them. The CDR3 has 15 residues. As DNA, the CDR3 is TGTGCCAGCAGCACAACCGGGACAAGCTCCTACGAGCAGTACTTC. Translated, it gives CASSTTGTSSYEQYF.

This clonotype has just a few counts. J is TRBJ2-7 and V is TRBV12-3 or TRBV12-4; 8 nucleotides line up with TRBD1. The ends lost 1 base at V and 5 bases at J; junction bases unmatched: 13. This CDR3 spans 17 amino acids. The CDR3 coding sequence is TGTGCCAGCAGTTTAGTCCCCCCTGGACAGGGAATCCACGAGCAGTACGTC. It is translated as CASSLVPPGQGIHEQYV.

The rearrangement links TRBV7-9 to TRBJ2-7, with TRBD2 identical over 10 bases. This CDR3 region has 13 residues. The germline gives CDR1 SEHNR, CDR2 FQNEAQ (reference sequence). The CDR3 reads CASSLAGAEEQYV. The CDR3 DNA reads TGTGCCAGCAGCCTAGCGGGAGCGGAAGAGCAGTACGTC.

This clonotype was seen repeatedly, ten times or more. This chain links TRBV7-9 with TRBJ1-5; no clear D. The V end was cut by 0 bases, the J end by 2 bases, with 5 bases between. In germline, CDR1 is SEHNR, CDR2 FQNEAQ (reference sequence). This CDR3 region has 14 residues. The CDR3 nucleotides read TGTGCCAGCAGCTTAGCGTCCCGCAATCAGCCCCAGCATTTT. Protein product: CASSLASRNQPQHF.

V and J are TRBV10-3 and TRBJ2-7, with 9 bases matching TRBD1. The CDR3 has 15 residues. With V trimmed by 2 bases and J by 11 bases, 13 bases remained unmatched. The germline V gene encodes CDR1 ENHRY and CDR2 SYGVKD. CDR3 bases: TGTGCCATCAGTGAGATTGGGACAGGGCCCTTAGGGAAGTACTTC. This gives the protein CAISEIGTGPLGKYF.

The sample holds a few counts of this clonotype. The chain has TRBV5-1 and TRBJ2-7; 7 nucleotides match TRBD1. The CDR3 sequence is 14 residues long. The germline gives CDR1 SGHRS, CDR2 YFSETQ. Trimming took 4 bases from V and 2 from J; bases not matched to a gene: 6. CDR3 protein: CASSGRDRTYEQYF. DNA of the CDR3: TGCGCCAGCAGCGGACGGGACAGAACCTACGAGCAGTACTTC.

This clonotype was seen a handful of times. This chain connects TRBV7-2 to TRBJ2-7; 7 bases fit TRBD1. The germline CDR1 and CDR2 sequences are SGHTA and FQGNSA. The CDR3 contains 15 residues. Trimming took 5 bases from V and 4 from J; bases not matched to a gene: 11. The CDR3: CASSPDRARKYEQYF. The CDR3 DNA reads TGTGCCAGCAGCCCCGACAGGGCTCGAAAGTACGAGCAGTACTTC.

V usage is TRBV7-2 and J usage is TRBJ2-2; 10 bases match TRBD1. After removal of 10 bases from V and 6 bases from J, the junction contained 8 bases not matched to a gene. The CDR3 totals 14 residues. Germline V gene sequence: CDR1 SGHTA, CDR2 FQGNSA. Here the CDR3 reads CAINRDRGSGELFF. In nucleotides, the CDR3 is TGTGCCATAAACCGGGACAGGGGTTCCGGGGAGCTGTTTTTT.

This clonotype was observed a handful of times. The chain employs TRBV5-5 and TRBJ2-7; 7 bases agree with TRBD2. Germline loops: CDR1 SGHKS, CDR2 YYEKEE (reference sequence). V was pared by 4 bases and J by 5 bases, with 9 bases of the junction left unmatched. This CDR3 is built from 14 residues. This CDR3 reads CASSATSINHEQYF. The CDR3 nucleotides are TGTGCCAGCAGCGCGACTAGCATCAACCACGAGCAGTACTTC.

The rearrangement uses TRBV15 and TRBJ1-1; D uncertain. The CDR3 has 15 residues. Trimming took 1 base from V and 1 from J, leaving 10 bases between them. Germline values: CDR1 LNHNV, CDR2 YYDKDF (reference sequence). CDR3 amino acids: CATSRVLVGNTEAFF. In nucleotides, the CDR3 is TGTGCCACCAGCAGAGTCCTCGTGGGGAACACTGAAGCTTTCTTT.

This chain joins TRBV24-1 and TRBJ2-3, with D perhaps assigned TRBD1 or TRBD2 (7 bases each). The CDR3 has 16 amino acids. Germline V gene lookup returns CDR1 KGHDR and CDR2 SFDVKD. Trimming cost V 4 bases and J 3 bases, with 16 bases left between them. Here the CDR3 DNA reads TGTGCCACCAGTGACCCCAGTCAGGGGGGGACAGATACGCAGTATTTT. This translates into CATSDPSQGGTDTQYF.

The rearrangement uses TRBV20-1 and TRBJ2-5, with TRBD1 as a possible D gene (5 bases). CDR3 length: 15 residues. From germline, CDR1 is DFQATT and CDR2 SNEGSKA (reference sequence). The V gene lost 2 bases and the J gene lost 2 bases, with 15 bases spanning the gap. The CDR3 loop is CSARRGRTFQETQYF. DNA for the CDR3: TGCAGTGCTAGAAGGGGCCGCACCTTTCAAGAGACCCAGTACTTC.

This clonotype was counted a few times. The chain is built from TRBV10-3 and TRBJ2-7, with 10 positions matching TRBD2. The length of the CDR3 is 16 residues. J lost 2 bases, V lost 2 bases, and 6 bases had no gene match. The germline CDR1 and CDR2 sequences are ENHRY and SYGVKD. The CDR3 DNA follows: TGTGCCATCAGTGAGCGGACTAGCGGAACTACCTACGAGCAGTACTTC. Encoded protein: CAISERTSGTTYEQYF.

The chain combines TRBV12-3 or TRBV12-4 with TRBJ2-7; TRBD1 matches at 9 bases. Trimming removed 5 bases from V and 7 bases from J; junction bases left unmatched: 6. The CDR3 covers 13 residues. The CDR3 loop reads CASSATGGGEQYF. The CDR3 region has the DNA TGTGCCAGCAGTGCCACAGGGGGCGGGGAGCAGTACTTC.

There are a few counts of this clonotype. The V gene is TRBV9, the J gene TRBJ2-1; no definite D call. Trimming left V 3 bases short and J 7 bases short, with 5 bases between. The germline CDR1 and CDR2 sequences are SGDLS and YYNGEE. This CDR3 has 11 amino acids. The CDR3, as DNA: TGTGCCAGCAGCGGCCGGAATGAGCAGTTCTTC. This encodes CASSGRNEQFF.

The gene calls are TRBV4-2 and TRBJ1-2, with a tentative D call TRBD1 (5 bases). The ends were cut back, 1 base at V and 4 bases at J, with 10 bases in the middle. CDR1 LGHNA and CDR2 YNFKEQ come from the germline V gene. This CDR3 region has 14 residues. The CDR3 sequence is CASSQAGGVYGYTF. CDR3 nucleotide sequence: TGTGCCAGCAGCCAAGCGGGAGGGGTCTATGGCTACACCTTC.

The CDR3 here is CASSILGSTAYEQYF. In DNA form, the CDR3 reads TGTGCCAGTAGTATTCTTGGCAGCACCGCCTACGAGCAGTACTTC. The chain joins TRBV19 to TRBJ2-7; D gene unclear. V gave up 3 bases and J gave up 2 bases, with 14 bases separating them. This CDR3 region has 15 residues. From germline, CDR1 is LNHDA and CDR2 SQIVND (reference sequence).

This clonotype was seen more than once but under ten times. This chain uses TRBV29-1 with TRBJ1-2, with 8 positions matching TRBD1. The CDR3 covers 13 residues. With V trimmed by 7 bases and J by 4 bases, 8 bases remained unmatched. Germline CDR1 is SQVTM and CDR2 is ANQGSEA. CDR3 sequence reads: CSAGVGTGYGYTF. Written as DNA, the CDR3 is TGCAGCGCTGGGGTTGGGACAGGCTATGGCTACACCTTC.

The chain is built from TRBV7-6 and TRBJ2-3; possibly TRBD2 for D (5 bases). Trimming stripped 6 bases from V and 2 bases from J, with 18 bases between. CDR3 length: 16 amino acids. Germline V CDR1 and CDR2: SGHVS, FNYEAQ. Here the CDR3 reads CASSPSPGSITDTQYF. As DNA, the CDR3 is TGTGCCAGCAGTCCTTCCCCGGGATCAATCACAGATACGCAGTATTTT.

J is TRBJ2-7 and V is TRBV29-1, with 8 bases lining up with TRBD1. The CDR3 has 14 amino acids. Germline CDR1 and CDR2: SQVTM and ANQGSEA. Trimming at V came to 5 bases and at J to 2 bases, leaving 8 bases not matched to a gene. CDR3 region: CSVRTGINTYEQYF. The CDR3, as DNA: TGCAGCGTTAGGACAGGGATAAACACCTACGAGCAGTACTTC.

A few counts support this clonotype. This chain joins TRBV9 and TRBJ2-5, with a weak D call TRBD2 (6 bases). V lost 4 bases, J lost 5 bases, and 15 bases lay in between. The length of the CDR3 is 14 residues. CDR1 and CDR2 from the germline V gene are SGDLS and YYNGEE. In nucleotides, the CDR3 is TGTGCCAGCAGCCCTACTGCGGGATCGGAGACCCAGTACTTC. This codes for CASSPTAGSETQYF.

This clonotype showed up just a few times. This chain connects TRBV5-6 to TRBJ2-3; D may be TRBD1 or TRBD2 (5 bases each). The germline CDR1 and CDR2 sequences are SGHDT and YYEEEE. This CDR3 is 15 amino acids long. The V gene lost 4 bases and the J gene lost 0 bases, with 12 bases spanning the gap. Here the CDR3 DNA reads TGTGCCAGCAGCCAGGGACGGACTAGCACAGATACGCAGTATTTT. Its translation: CASSQGRTSTDTQYF.

This chain connects TRBV7-2 to TRBJ1-2; 7 bases align to TRBD1. This CDR3 is built from 13 residues. The germline V gene encodes CDR1 SGHTA and CDR2 FQGNSA. V trimming: 5 bases; J trimming: 3 bases; junction bases outside the gene matches: 3. CDR3 sequence reads: CASSTGTDYGYTF. CDR3 coding DNA: TGTGCCAGCAGCACCGGGACAGACTATGGCTACACCTTC.

This clonotype was detected once. V gene TRBV2 combines with J gene TRBJ1-4; D remains unclear. Trimming removed 4 bases from V and 8 bases from J, with 11 bases in between. The germline V gene has CDR1 SNHLY and CDR2 FYNNEI. The CDR3 totals 13 residues. The CDR3 region has the DNA TGTGCCAGCAGTGTCCTCAGGAGAGAAAAACTGTTTTTT. It codes for CASSVLRREKLFF.

This clonotype was counted only a few times. This chain joins TRBV6-1 and TRBJ1-1; 9 bases are a match to TRBD1. Germline CDR1 is MNHNS and CDR2 is SASEGT. The CDR3 sequence is 14 residues long. The J segment lost 6 bases and the V segment lost 6 bases, leaving 8 bases of the junction unmatched. The DNA for the CDR3 is TGTGCCAGCAGGGGGACAGGGTCGACTCCTGAAGCTTTCTTT. Translation gives CASRGTGSTPEAFF.

The chain is built from TRBV9 and TRBJ2-3; 7 bases align to TRBD2. With 3 bases clipped from V and 4 bases from J, the junction kept 14 bases outside the gene matches. This CDR3 comprises 17 residues. The germline CDR1 and CDR2 sequences are SGDLS and YYNGEE. The CDR3 region has the DNA TGTGCCAGCAGCGCCGAGATGCTCGGCGGGGGAGCAGATACGCAGTATTTT. Translated: CASSAEMLGGGADTQYF. The full variable domain, in which reference TRBV9 and TRBJ2-3 provide the parts outside the CDR3, is DSGVTQTPKHLITATGQRVTLRCSPRSGDLSVYWYQQSLDQGLQFLIQYYNGEERAKGNILERFSAQQFPDLHSELNLSSLELGDSALYFCASSAEMLGGGADTQYFGPGTRLTVL.